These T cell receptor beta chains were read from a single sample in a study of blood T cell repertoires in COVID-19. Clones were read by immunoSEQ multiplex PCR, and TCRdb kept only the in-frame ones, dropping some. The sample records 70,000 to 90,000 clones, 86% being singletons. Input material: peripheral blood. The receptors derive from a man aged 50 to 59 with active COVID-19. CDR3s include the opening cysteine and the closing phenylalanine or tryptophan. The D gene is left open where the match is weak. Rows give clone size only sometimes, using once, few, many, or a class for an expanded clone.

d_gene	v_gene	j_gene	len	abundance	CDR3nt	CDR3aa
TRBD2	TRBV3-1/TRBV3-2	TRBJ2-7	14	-	TGTGCCAGCAGCTCGACTAGCGGGAGTTCCGAGCAGTACTTC	CASSSTSGSSEQYF
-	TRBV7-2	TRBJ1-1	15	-	TGTGCCAGCAGCTTAGTAGCGGGGGGGCCCACTGAAGCTTTCTTT	CASSLVAGGPTEAFF
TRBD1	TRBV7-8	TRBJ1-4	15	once	TGTGCCAGCAGCCCGACAGGGGGCTGGAATGAAAAACTGTTTTTT	CASSPTGGWNEKLFF
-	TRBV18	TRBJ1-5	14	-	TGTGCCAGCTCACCGGGGCTCCTAAATCAGCCCCAGCATTTT	CASSPGLLNQPQHF
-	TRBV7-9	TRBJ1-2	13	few	TGTGCCAGCATCCCGGGGGGGAGCTATGGCTACACCTTC	CASIPGGSYGYTF
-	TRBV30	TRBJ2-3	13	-	TGTGCCTGGAGTGTGTTTTACACAGATACGCAGTATTTT	CAWSVFYTDTQYF
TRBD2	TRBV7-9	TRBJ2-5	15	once	TGTGCCAGCAGCCAAACCGGGACTAGTGCTGAGACCCAGTACTTC	CASSQTGTSAETQYF
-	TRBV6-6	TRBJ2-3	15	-	TGTGCCAGCACCAAGGAGGGGAAGGGCACAGATACGCAGTATTTT	CASTKEGKGTDTQYF
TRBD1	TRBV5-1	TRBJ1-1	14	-	TGCGCCAGCAGCTCCCAGGGGGCCGACACTGAAGCTTTCTTT	CASSSQGADTEAFF
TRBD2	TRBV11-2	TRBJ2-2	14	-	TGTGCCAGCACCCCGGGGAGGGTCACCGGGGAGCTGTTTTTT	CASTPGRVTGELFF
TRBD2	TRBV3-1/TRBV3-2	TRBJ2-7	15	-	TGTGCCAGCAGCCACATTCTAGCGGGGGTACGCGAGCAGTACTTC	CASSHILAGVREQYF
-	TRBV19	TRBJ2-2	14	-	TGTGCCAGTAGAATCGCGGGGAACACCGGGGAGCTGTTTTTT	CASRIAGNTGELFF
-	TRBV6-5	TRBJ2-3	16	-	TGTGCCAGCAGTTACCTCGCGGGGCCGAGGGTAGATACGCAGTATTTT	CASSYLAGPRVDTQYF
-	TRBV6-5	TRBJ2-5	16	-	TGTGCCAGCAGTTACTCGAGGGGGACGGTCCAAGAGACCCAGTACTTC	CASSYSRGTVQETQYF
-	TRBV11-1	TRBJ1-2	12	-	TGTGCCAACCCTCCGATAGCGGGTGGCTACACCTTC	CANPPIAGGYTF
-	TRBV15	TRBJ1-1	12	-	TGTGCCACCTCGACAGCGAACACTGAAGCTTTCTTT	CATSTANTEAFF
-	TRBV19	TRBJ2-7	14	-	TGTGCCAGTAGTATTCAACATTCCTCCTACGAGCAGTACTTC	CASSIQHSSYEQYF
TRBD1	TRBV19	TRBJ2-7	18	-	TGTGCCAGTAGTAATTCCCCAAGGACAGGGGGCGGCTCCTACGAGCAGTACTTC	CASSNSPRTGGGSYEQYF
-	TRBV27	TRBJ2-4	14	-	TGTGCCAGCAGTATCGGGAGCGCCAAAAACATTCAGTACTTC	CASSIGSAKNIQYF
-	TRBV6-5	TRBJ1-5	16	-	TGTGCCAGCAGTTACTCTGGCCCCGATAGCAATCAGCCCCAGCATTTT	CASSYSGPDSNQPQHF
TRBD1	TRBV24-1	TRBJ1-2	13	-	TGTGCCACCAGTGACTTTACAGGGGGGAGCTACACCTTC	CATSDFTGGSYTF
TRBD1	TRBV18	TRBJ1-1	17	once	TGTGCCAGCTCACCCGGGACAGGGGTTGGGAGGAACACTGAAGCTTTCTTT	CASSPGTGVGRNTEAFF
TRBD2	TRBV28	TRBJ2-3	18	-	TGTGCCAGCAGTTTAAGCGTAGGGACTACCTCTGTCACAGATACGCAGTATTTT	CASSLSVGTTSVTDTQYF
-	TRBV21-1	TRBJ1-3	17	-	TGTGCCAGCAGCAAAGAAGGCCTAAACGAGGCTGGAAACACCATATATTTT	CASSKEGLNEAGNTIYF
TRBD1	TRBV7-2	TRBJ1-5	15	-	TGTGCCAGCAGCCCGCGGACAGGCCCCAATCAGCCCCAGCATTTT	CASSPRTGPNQPQHF
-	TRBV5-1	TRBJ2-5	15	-	TGCGCCAGCAGCTTGTCCTGGAACGGGCAAGAGACCCAGTACTTC	CASSLSWNGQETQYF
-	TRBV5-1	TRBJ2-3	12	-	TGCGCCAGCAGCTTGGGCGGGGATACGCAGTATTTT	CASSLGGDTQYF
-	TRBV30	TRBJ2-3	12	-	TGTGCCTGGAGGGCGACTCCAGATACGCAGTATTTT	CAWRATPDTQYF
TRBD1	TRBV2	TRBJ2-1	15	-	TGTGCCAGCAGTTTACAGGGGGCTGTCTACAATGAGCAGTTCTTC	CASSLQGAVYNEQFF
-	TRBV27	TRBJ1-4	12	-	TGTGCCAGCAGGACTTTTAATGAAAAACTGTTTTTT	CASRTFNEKLFF
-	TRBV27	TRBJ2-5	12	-	TGTGCCAGCAGGCGGGCGCAAGAGACCCAGTACTTC	CASRRAQETQYF